This T cell receptor (beta chain) was obtained from a study of T-cell reconstitution after alpha-beta-depleted transplantation in children. Unique molecular identifiers were built into the TCRbeta library. TCRdb re-called the PCR reads through MiXCR, storing one row per CDR3 protein. The sample records about 440,000 distinct CDR3 sequences, 43% being singletons. The V and J ends lost 4 bases and 7 bases, in that order; junction bases with no gene match: 14. The CDR3 consists of 16 residues. CDR1 and CDR2 from the germline V gene are LNHNV and YYDKDF (reference sequence). This TCR was recovered from a girl between 2 and 10 years old with aplastic anemia, due to receive a stem cell transplant. V usage is TRBV15 and J usage is TRBJ2-7; the match to TRBD1 covers 9 bases. Specimen: PBMCs, collected before TCRalphabeta/CD19-depleted stem cell transplant. CDR3 region: CATSTLKWDRVGEQYF. The CDR3 nucleotides are TGTGCCACCAGCACCCTGAAGTGGGACAGGGTGGGAGAGCAGTACTTC.